Listed below are T cell receptor beta chains from one sample, sequenced in a study of shared clonotypes between healthy human individuals. The assay was immunoSEQ multiplex PCR, and TCRdb's table has in-frame clones only and misses some. The sample consists of millions of clones, roughly 94% of them appearing once. The specimen was naive CD8+ T cells sorted from blood. These receptors all stem from a man aged 18 to 29 in good health. Both conserved end residues are trimmed from each CDR3. The D gene is left open where the match is weak. Not every row has a clone size; where given, it reads once, few, many or a size class.

clone size	D gene	V gene	J gene	CDR3 protein
-	TRBD2	TRBV5-1	TRBJ2-1	ASRGDYSYNEQF
-	-	TRBV6-1	TRBJ2-3	ASSKWGDTQY
once	-	TRBV6-5	TRBJ2-3	ASSPYPDTQY
-	-	TRBV19	TRBJ2-5	ASSIGGSSGDQETQY
-	TRBD2	TRBV9	TRBJ2-1	ASSAPSSGGYNEQF
-	-	TRBV30	TRBJ1-1	AWGYGTEAF
-	-	TRBV28	TRBJ1-1	ASSLTYGGRNTEAF
-	TRBD1	TRBV28	TRBJ1-5	ASSLQGAVRSNQPQH
-	-	TRBV29-1	TRBJ1-3	SVVRGGNTIY
-	-	TRBV21-1	TRBJ2-6	ASSYGVEARRANVLT
-	-	TRBV6-5	TRBJ1-2	ASSYSPGGSGYT
-	-	TRBV7-9	TRBJ1-4	ASKSNRTTNEKLF
once	-	TRBV30	TRBJ2-7	AWARGSYEQY
-	TRBD1	TRBV2	TRBJ2-2	ASSGQGNTGELL
-	-	TRBV5-1	TRBJ2-7	ASSLASMSSYEQY
-	-	TRBV4-1	TRBJ2-7	ASSLGGPYEQY
-	TRBD2	TRBV9	TRBJ2-1	ASSTQAGEYNEQF
-	-	TRBV7-9	TRBJ2-5	ASSLGYYDKETQY
-	TRBD1	TRBV28	TRBJ1-2	ASSFQQGYGYT
-	-	TRBV10-1	TRBJ2-7	ASSATSSPYEQY
-	-	TRBV11-3	TRBJ2-7	ASSQRPLPRSYEQY
-	-	TRBV13	TRBJ1-1	ASSLELGATEAF
-	TRBD1	TRBV4-1	TRBJ1-6	ASSRLPGTGPDNSPLH
-	TRBD1	TRBV28	TRBJ1-1	ASSPRRTGAEAF